These T cell receptor beta chains were read from a single sample in a study of cytomegalovirus exposure and HLA in healthy donors. Clones were read by immunoSEQ multiplex PCR, and TCRdb kept only the in-frame ones, dropping some. This table holds about 180,000 clones, 70% to 75% found once. Sequencing input: PBMCs. The receptors shown here come from a male donor in good health and CMV-seronegative. Each CDR3 is given with its conserved first and last residue.

V gene	J gene	CDR3 protein
TRBV7-7	TRBJ2-3	CASSLLGRPSDTQYF
TRBV6-5	TRBJ2-4	CASSYSQGLAKNIQYF
TRBV6-1	TRBJ2-3	CASSTRQGAWGTQYF
TRBV2	TRBJ2-1	CASLEGARNEQFF
TRBV19	TRBJ1-5	CASSGRWFGQPQHF
TRBV18	TRBJ2-7	CASSPPGLAVPSYEQYF
TRBV5-1	TRBJ2-2	CASSLGRDSGELFF
TRBV11-1	TRBJ1-1	CASSPNSLNTEAFF
TRBV6-5	TRBJ1-1	CASYHTMGREAFF
TRBV27	TRBJ2-7	CASSPVYSYEQYF
TRBV7-8	TRBJ2-1	CASSPRGSGRAPYNEQFF
TRBV28	TRBJ1-5	CASSQNGQVNQPQHF
TRBV9	TRBJ2-3	CASSVDPLRLAGDADTQYF
TRBV9	TRBJ2-1	CASSVAGGSYNEQFF
TRBV30	TRBJ2-1	CAWEKRGRAGEQFF
TRBV19	TRBJ2-7	CASSILGQTYEQYF
TRBV15	TRBJ2-7	CATSRDLTGKYEQYF
TRBV5-8	TRBJ1-5	CASSQTGHNQPQHF
TRBV28	TRBJ2-1	CASTLGGPSYNEQFF
TRBV28	TRBJ1-1	CASTPGGAPEAFF
TRBV5-4	TRBJ2-6	CASGIDRGSGANVLTF
TRBV28	TRBJ2-3	CASSVSGQGVIADTQYF
TRBV4-1	TRBJ1-5	CASSQDLTVSNQPQHF
TRBV5-4	TRBJ2-3	CASSLARLTDTQYF
TRBV15	TRBJ2-1	CATSREEREGPYNEQFF
TRBV28	TRBJ1-5	CASRGGAGKSNRPQHF
TRBV30	TRBJ1-6	CAWSVRTDRGPLHF
TRBV9	TRBJ1-2	CASSPNGQGDGYTF
TRBV15	TRBJ1-4	CATSSWDRGDEKLFF
TRBV11-2	TRBJ2-5	CASSDGRSGTQETQYF
TRBV28	TRBJ1-5	CASSLFDRAGQPQHF
TRBV2	TRBJ1-5	CASSQQGYQPQHF
TRBV28	TRBJ1-1	CASSPSRGQRNTEAFF
TRBV27	NA	CASITRGQGGYYEQYF
TRBV10-2	TRBJ1-1	CASRGMEVTEAFF
TRBV4-2	TRBJ2-3	CASSRVSGELDTQYF
TRBV30	TRBJ2-1	CAWSVNLNEQFF
TRBV11-3	TRBJ2-1	CASSDSRNEQFF
TRBV30	TRBJ1-5	CAWSALSNQPQHF
TRBV6-5	TRBJ1-2	CASSLGQIANYGYTF
TRBV28	TRBJ2-7	CASSSGLAGGYEQYF
TRBV19	TRBJ2-1	CASSYGTDNEQFF
TRBV5-6	TRBJ2-7	CASSRGLAGTPYEQYF
TRBV19	TRBJ2-7	CASSFTGTVIDEQYF
TRBV6-6	TRBJ1-6	CASSYPGRGDNSPLHF
TRBV7-6	TRBJ2-1	CASSLRSSGGDEQFF
TRBV9	TRBJ2-1	CASSVAGGAREQFF
TRBV6-1	TRBJ2-5	CASSEWGSGSTSRETQYF
TRBV5-1	TRBJ2-3	CASSLGLAGGTDTQYF
TRBV7-9	TRBJ2-7	CASSFNSYEQYF
TRBV30	TRBJ1-1	CAWTGQGTVPEAFF